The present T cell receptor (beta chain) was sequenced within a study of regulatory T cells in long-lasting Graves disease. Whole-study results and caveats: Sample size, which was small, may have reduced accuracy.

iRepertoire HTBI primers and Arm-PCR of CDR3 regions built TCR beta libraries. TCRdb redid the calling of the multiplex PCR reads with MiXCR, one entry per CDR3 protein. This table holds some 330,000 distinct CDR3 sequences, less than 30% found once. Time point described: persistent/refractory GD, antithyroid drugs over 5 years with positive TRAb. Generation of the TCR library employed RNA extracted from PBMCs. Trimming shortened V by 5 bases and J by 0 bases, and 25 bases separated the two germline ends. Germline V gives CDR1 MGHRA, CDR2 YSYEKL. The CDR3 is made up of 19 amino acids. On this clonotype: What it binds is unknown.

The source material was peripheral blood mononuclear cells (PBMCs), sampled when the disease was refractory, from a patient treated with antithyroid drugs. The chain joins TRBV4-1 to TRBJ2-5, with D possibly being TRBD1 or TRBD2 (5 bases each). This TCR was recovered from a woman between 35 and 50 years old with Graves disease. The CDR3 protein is CASSYRMAGFTGDQETQYF. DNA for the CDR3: TGCGCCAGCAGCTACAGGATGGCGGGTTTCACCGGAGACCAAGAGACCCAGTACTTC.